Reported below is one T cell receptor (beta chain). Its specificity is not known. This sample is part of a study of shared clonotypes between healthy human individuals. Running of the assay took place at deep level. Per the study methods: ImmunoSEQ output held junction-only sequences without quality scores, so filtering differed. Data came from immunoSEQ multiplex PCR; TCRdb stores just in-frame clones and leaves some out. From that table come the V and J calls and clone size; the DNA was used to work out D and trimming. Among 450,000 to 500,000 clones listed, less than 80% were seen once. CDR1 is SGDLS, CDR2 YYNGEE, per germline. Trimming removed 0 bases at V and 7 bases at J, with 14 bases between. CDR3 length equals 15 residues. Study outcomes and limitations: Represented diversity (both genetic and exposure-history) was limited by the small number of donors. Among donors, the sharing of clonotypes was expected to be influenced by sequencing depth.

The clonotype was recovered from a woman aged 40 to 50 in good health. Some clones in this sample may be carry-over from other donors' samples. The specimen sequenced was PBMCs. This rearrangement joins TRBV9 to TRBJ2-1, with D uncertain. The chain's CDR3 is CASSVVSAQGNEQFF. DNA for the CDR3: TGTGCCAGCAGCGTAGTGTCTGCACAAGGGAATGAGCAGTTCTTC.